This TCR beta chain was captured by sequencing in a study of blood T cell repertoires in COVID-19. Study-level information: The samples span acute and convalescent COVID-19 from the United States, Italy and Spain.

TCRdb's copy holds only in-frame clones and misses some; the assay was immunoSEQ multiplex PCR. There are 250,000 or so clones in the sample; about 80% occur only once, and 2.5% to 4% lies in the top ten. Trimming stripped 1 base from V and 8 bases from J, with 12 bases between. CDR3 length: 15 residues. CDR1 is SGHTA, CDR2 FQGNSA, per germline. This chain uses TRBV7-2 with TRBJ1-6; TRBD1 is a possible D gene (6 bases). This receptor was identified in a woman of 80 years or more with acute or convalescent COVID-19. Sequencing input: peripheral blood. DNA of the CDR3: TGTGCCAGCAGCTTAGGGGGGCAGGGTTATTCACCCCTCCACTTT. Translating gives CASSLGGQGYSPLHF.